Shown below are 5 T cell receptor beta chains from a single sample sequenced in a study of shared clonotypes between healthy human individuals. The protocol was immunoSEQ multiplex PCR, while the TCRdb copy is restricted to in-frame clones and leaves out a portion. Of roughly 1,000,000 clones listed, 70% to 80% are singletons. Sequencing input: memory CD4+ T cells from PBMCs. Sample subset: CD45RA-negative fraction. The source of these receptors is a man between 18 and 29 years old in good health. Some clones in this sample may be carry-over from other donors' samples.

The chain links TRBV10-1 to TRBJ1-5; unclear D gene. Germline V CDR1 and CDR2: WNHNN, SYGVQD (reference sequence). The CDR3 is 13 amino acids. Trimming removed 3 bases at V and 7 bases at J, with 10 bases between. CDR3 DNA: TGCGCCAGCAGTGAAAACTTAGGGCAGCCCCAGCATTTT. Protein: CASSENLGQPQHF.

The sample holds many counts of this clone. This rearrangement joins TRBV5-4 to TRBJ2-7, with no clear D. There are 13 residues in the CDR3. The ends were cut back, 4 bases at V and 1 base at J, with 9 bases in the middle. Looked up from germline, CDR1 is SGHNT and CDR2 is YYREEE (reference sequence). The CDR3 region has the DNA TGTGCCAGCAGCCAGGACCTTTCCTACGAGCAGTACTTC. It yields the protein CASSQDLSYEQYF.

The J gene is TRBJ2-1, the V gene TRBV7-3; D is perhaps TRBD1 (6 bases). The CDR3 contains 14 residues. Germline values: CDR1 SGHTA, CDR2 FQGTGA. Trimming took off 4 bases at V and 5 bases at J, with 12 bases between the two ends. The CDR3 sequence is CASSSGTYNNEQFF. The CDR3 DNA reads TGTGCCAGCAGCTCTGGGACATACAACAATGAGCAGTTCTTC.

The chain has TRBV7-2 and TRBJ2-5; TRBD2 agrees at 10 bases. The CDR3 loop spans 17 amino acids. Trimming cost V 1 base and J 5 bases; bases outside gene matches: 10. Germline V CDR1 and CDR2: SGHTA, FQGNSA. For the CDR3, the DNA is TGTGCCAGCAGCTTAGGGTCTAGCGGGAGTGGGTTGGAGACCCAGTACTTC. Translated, it gives CASSLGSSGSGLETQYF.

This clone has more than one count but fewer than ten. The CDR3 sequence: CASTQTTGDDLYEQYF. In DNA, the CDR3 is TGTGCCAGCACCCAGACGACAGGGGACGACCTCTACGAGCAGTACTTC. This chain uses TRBV2 with TRBJ2-7; 8 bases align to TRBD1. Germline V gives CDR1 SNHLY, CDR2 FYNNEI. There are 16 residues in the CDR3. The ends lost 7 bases at V and 3 bases at J; junction bases unmatched: 14.